This TCR beta chain derives from a study of human T cells and chemical hapten exposure. Study-wide results and caveats: Significantly greater numbers of large CDR3 similarity clusters came from expanded TCRs than from controls. Those TCRs sitting above 1 in 1000 frequency stayed the same with DPC sensitization. Alopecia in all donors means immunity may differ from healthy individuals.

This clonotype was recorded at least ten times. The antigen is not known. Via MiXCR, TCRdb re-called the RACE reads, giving one row per CDR3 protein. Here the sample spans 360,000 or so distinct CDR3 sequences, about 6.9% being singletons. Time point: patch test 2, 6 weeks after DPC sensitization. The treatment: therapeutic diphenylcyclopropenone sensitization with weekly scalp DPC. The CDR3 runs 14 residues. V shed 3 bases and J shed 4 bases, with 15 bases lying between them. Germline lookup yields CDR1 SQVTM and CDR2 ANQGSEA. This specimen was whole blood, taken in connection with sensitization to the hapten diphenylcyclopropenone (DPC). The TCR sequence derives from a woman aged 18-30 years with alopecia areata. Some clones in this sample may be carry-over from other donors' samples. The V and J genes are TRBV29-1 and TRBJ1-1; D uncertain. CDR3 residues: CSVETQVGGTEAFF. The CDR3 DNA reads TGCAGCGTTGAGACCCAGGTGGGCGGCACTGAAGCTTTCTTT.